This T cell receptor (beta chain) comes out of a study of PD-L1 blockade in urothelial cancer. Time point specified: pretreatment peripheral blood. Per patient, between 1 and 8 samples were collected at pretreatment and on-treatment time points. V lost 3 bases and J lost 8, with 14 bases in between. CDR1 SGHRS and CDR2 YFSETQ come from the germline V gene. The CDR3 is made up of 13 amino acids. TCRdb's table, derived via immunoSEQ multiplex PCR, lists solely in-frame clones and lacks some. The sample shows 49,000 or so clones, more than 65% of them seen only once. This receptor was identified in a man between 65 and 79 years old with urothelial cancer. The rearrangement uses TRBV5-1 and TRBJ1-1; D is unresolved. The specimen comprised PBMCs, sampled around atezolizumab (anti-PD-L1) treatment. The CDR3, as DNA: TGCGCCAGCAGCTCGGCTCGTACGGGGGAAGCTTTCTTT. Encoded protein: CASSSARTGEAFF.